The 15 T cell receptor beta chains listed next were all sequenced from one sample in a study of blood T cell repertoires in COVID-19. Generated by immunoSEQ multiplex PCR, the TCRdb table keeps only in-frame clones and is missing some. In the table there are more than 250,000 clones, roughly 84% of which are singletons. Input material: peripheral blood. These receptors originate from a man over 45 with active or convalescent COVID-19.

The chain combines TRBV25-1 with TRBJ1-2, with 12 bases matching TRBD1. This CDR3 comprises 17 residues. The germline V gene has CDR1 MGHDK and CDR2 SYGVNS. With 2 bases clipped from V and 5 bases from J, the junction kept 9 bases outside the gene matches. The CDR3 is CASSEPRDRGLGYGYTF. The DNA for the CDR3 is TGTGCCAGCAGTGAACCCCGGGACAGGGGGCTCGGGTATGGCTACACCTTC.

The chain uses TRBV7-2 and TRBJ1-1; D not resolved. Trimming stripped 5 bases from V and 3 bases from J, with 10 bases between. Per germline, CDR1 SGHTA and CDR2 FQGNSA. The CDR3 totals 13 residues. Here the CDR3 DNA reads TGTGCCAGCAGCCCCTTAGAGTACACTGAAGCTTTCTTT. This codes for CASSPLEYTEAFF.

DNA for the CDR3: TGTGCCAGTAGTATGGGGGACACCGTTTTGGGGAGCAATCAGCCCCAGCATTTT. This encodes CASSMGDTVLGSNQPQHF. This sequence joins TRBV19 and TRBJ1-5, with D maybe TRBD1 (6 bases). Between the trimmed V and J ends, which lost 3 bases and 1 base, there was a span of 19 bases. This CDR3 contains 18 residues. CDR1 and CDR2 from the germline V gene are LNHDA and SQIVND (reference sequence).

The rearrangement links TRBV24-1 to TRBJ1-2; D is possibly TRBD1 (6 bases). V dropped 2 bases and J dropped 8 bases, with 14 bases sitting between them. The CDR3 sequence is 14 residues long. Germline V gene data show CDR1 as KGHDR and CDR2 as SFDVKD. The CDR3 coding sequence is TGTGCCACCAGTGATTCAAACAGGGTTGGCGGCTACACCTTC. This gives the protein CATSDSNRVGGYTF.

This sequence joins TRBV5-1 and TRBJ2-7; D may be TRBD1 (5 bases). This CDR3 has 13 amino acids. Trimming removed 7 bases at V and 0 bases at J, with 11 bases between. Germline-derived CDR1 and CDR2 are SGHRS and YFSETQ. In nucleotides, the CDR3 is TGCGCCAGCGCAGGACACCTCTCCTACGAGCAGTACTTC. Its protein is CASAGHLSYEQYF.

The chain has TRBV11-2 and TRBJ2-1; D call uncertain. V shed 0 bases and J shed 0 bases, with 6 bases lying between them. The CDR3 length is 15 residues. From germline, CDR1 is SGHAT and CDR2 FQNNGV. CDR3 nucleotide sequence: TGTGCCAGCAGCTTAGATGTCGGCTCCTACAATGAGCAGTTCTTC. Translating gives CASSLDVGSYNEQFF.

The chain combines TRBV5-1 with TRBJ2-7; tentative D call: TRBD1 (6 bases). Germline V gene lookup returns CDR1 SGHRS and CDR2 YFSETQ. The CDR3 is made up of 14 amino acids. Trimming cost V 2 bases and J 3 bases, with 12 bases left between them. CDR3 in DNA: TGCGCCAGCAGCTTCAGGGGAATGGGCTACGAGCAGTACTTC. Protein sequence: CASSFRGMGYEQYF.

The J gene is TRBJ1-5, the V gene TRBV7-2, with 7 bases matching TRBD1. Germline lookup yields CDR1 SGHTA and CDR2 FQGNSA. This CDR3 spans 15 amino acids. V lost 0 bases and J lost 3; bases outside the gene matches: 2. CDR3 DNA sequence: TGTGCCAGCAGCTTAGCGGGACAGATCAATCAGCCCCAGCATTTT. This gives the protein CASSLAGQINQPQHF.

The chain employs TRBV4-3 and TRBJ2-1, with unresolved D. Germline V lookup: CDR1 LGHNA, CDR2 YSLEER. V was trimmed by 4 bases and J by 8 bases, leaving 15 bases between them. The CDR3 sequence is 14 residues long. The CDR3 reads CASSRGLLGDEQFF. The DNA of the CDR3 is TGCGCCAGCAGCCGTGGGTTGCTGGGCGATGAGCAGTTCTTC.

Here the CDR3 reads CASSLWSGNSPLHF. CDR3 DNA sequence: TGTGCCAGCAGTTTATGGTCAGGGAATTCACCCCTCCACTTT. The V call is TRBV28, the J call TRBJ1-6; tentative D call: TRBD1 (5 bases). This CDR3 is 14 amino acids long. From germline, CDR1 is MDHEN and CDR2 SYDVKM. V was trimmed by 0 bases and J by 7 bases, leaving 7 bases between them.

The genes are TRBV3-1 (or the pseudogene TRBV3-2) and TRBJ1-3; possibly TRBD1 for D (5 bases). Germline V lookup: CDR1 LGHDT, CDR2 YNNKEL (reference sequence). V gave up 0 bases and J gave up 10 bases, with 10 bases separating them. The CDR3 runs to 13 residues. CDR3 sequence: CASSQDSGRTIYF. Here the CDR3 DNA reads TGTGCCAGCAGCCAAGATTCAGGGAGGACCATATATTTT.

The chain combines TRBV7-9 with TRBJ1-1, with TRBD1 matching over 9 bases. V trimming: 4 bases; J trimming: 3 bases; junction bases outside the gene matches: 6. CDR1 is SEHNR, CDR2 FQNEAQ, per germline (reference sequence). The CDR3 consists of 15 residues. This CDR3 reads CASSSFRTGDTEAFF. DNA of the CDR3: TGTGCCAGCAGCTCATTCCGGACAGGGGACACTGAAGCTTTCTTT.

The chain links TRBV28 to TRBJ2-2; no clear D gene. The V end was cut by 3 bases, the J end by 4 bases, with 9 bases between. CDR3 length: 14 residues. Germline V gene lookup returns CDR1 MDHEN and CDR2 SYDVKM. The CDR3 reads CASSFTTFTGELFF. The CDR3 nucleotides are TGTGCCAGCAGTTTCACCACATTCACCGGGGAGCTGTTTTTT.

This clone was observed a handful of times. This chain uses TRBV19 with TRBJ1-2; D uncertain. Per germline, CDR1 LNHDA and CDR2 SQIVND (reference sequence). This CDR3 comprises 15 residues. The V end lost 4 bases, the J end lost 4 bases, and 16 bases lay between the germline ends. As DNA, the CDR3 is TGTGCCAGTAGTACCTCACGGAAAGCGGGCTATGGCTACACCTTC. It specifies CASSTSRKAGYGYTF.

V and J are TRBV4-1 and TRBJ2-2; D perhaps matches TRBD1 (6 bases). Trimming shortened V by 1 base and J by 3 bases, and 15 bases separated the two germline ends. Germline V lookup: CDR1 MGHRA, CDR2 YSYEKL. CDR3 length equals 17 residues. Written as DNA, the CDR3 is TGCGCCAGCAGCCAAGGAAGTAGGTCAGGGGACACCGGGGAGCTGTTTTTT. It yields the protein CASSQGSRSGDTGELFF.